These 15 T cell receptor beta chains share one sample of origin, sequenced in a study of beta chain features in type 1 diabetes. Reverse transcription of all isolated RNA meant that expressed TCRB transcripts were sequenced. Measured with immunoSEQ multiplex PCR; TCRdb has only the in-frame clones, and not every one. The sample includes around 250,000 clones, roughly a quarter of them seen just once. General study results and limits: Shorter TCRB CDR3s, moderately but significantly so, marked every one of the four CD4+ subsets in Type 1 diabetes patients.

Their antigens are not known. The sample taken for sequencing was naive CD4+ T cells from blood. The origin of the receptors is a woman aged 30 to 39 with type 1 diabetes.

This clone came up a few times. V and J are TRBV4-1 and TRBJ2-5; TRBD2 agrees at 11 bases. The germline CDR1 and CDR2 sequences are MGHRA and YSYEKL. The V and J ends lost 4 bases and 2 bases, in that order; junction bases with no gene match: 15. The CDR3 covers 19 residues. CDR3 region: CASSRTLAGGRRGQETQYF. The CDR3 DNA follows: TGCGCCAGCAGCCGAACCCTAGCGGGAGGCCGCCGCGGGCAAGAGACCCAGTACTTC.

In this sample, this clone turned up a few times. This chain joins TRBV29-1 and TRBJ1-2; possible D gene TRBD1, 5 bases. CDR3 length: 10 amino acids. Germline lookup yields CDR1 SQVTM and CDR2 ANQGSEA. V was clipped by 4 bases and J by 8 bases, with 8 bases between them. CDR3 DNA sequence: TGCAGCGTTGCCAACAGGGGCTACACCTTC. Translating gives CSVANRGYTF.

This chain joins TRBV19 and TRBJ2-3; D call uncertain. V was pared by 1 base and J by 2 bases, with 7 bases between. From germline, CDR1 is LNHDA and CDR2 SQIVND (reference sequence). The CDR3 is made up of 14 amino acids. CDR3 region: CASSIVGFTDTQYF. In DNA, the CDR3 is TGTGCCAGTAGTATAGTGGGCTTCACAGATACGCAGTATTTT.

V usage is TRBV2 and J usage is TRBJ2-3; D is uncertain. V shed 4 bases and J shed 3 bases, with 8 bases lying between them. The V gene's germline CDR1 is SNHLY and CDR2 FYNNEI. CDR3 length equals 13 residues. The chain's CDR3 is CASSGQYTDTQYF. The CDR3 DNA reads as TGTGCCAGCAGTGGGCAGTATACAGATACGCAGTATTTT. The full variable domain, its missing parts supplied by reference TRBV2 and TRBJ2-3, is EPEVTQTPSHQVTQMGQEVILRCVPISNHLYFYWYRQILGQKVEFLVSFYNNEISEKSEIFDDQFSVERPDGSNFTLKIRSTKLEDSAMYFCASSGQYTDTQYFGPGTRLTVL.

This clone was seen a few times. V is TRBV29-1 and J is TRBJ2-7; D perhaps matches TRBD2 (5 bases). Germline-derived CDR1 and CDR2 are SQVTM and ANQGSEA. Trimming left V 4 bases short and J 3 bases short, with 10 bases between. CDR3 length equals 12 residues. CDR3 nucleotides: TGCAGCGTTGTCGGGAACAGCTACGAGCAGTACTTC. This codes for CSVVGNSYEQYF.

The chain recombines TRBV5-1 with TRBJ2-7; 7 bases map to TRBD1. The CDR3 length is 14 residues. The V gene end was trimmed by 1 base and the J gene end by 6 bases; junction bases not matched to a gene: 7. From germline, CDR1 is SGHRS and CDR2 YFSETQ. CDR3 nucleotide sequence: TGCGCCAGCAGCTTGAACGTAGCAGGGGGCGAGCAGTACTTC. This encodes CASSLNVAGGEQYF.

This clone was detected only a few times. V is TRBV9 and J is TRBJ2-3; 8 bases match TRBD2. CDR3 size: 15 residues. Unmatched junction bases numbered 6, after V lost 2 bases and J lost 4 bases. From germline, CDR1 is SGDLS and CDR2 YYNGEE. The CDR3 protein is CASSVSGSRSDTQYF. The CDR3, as DNA: TGTGCCAGCAGCGTCAGCGGGAGTAGGTCAGATACGCAGTATTTT.

This clone was picked up a small number of times. CDR3 in DNA: TGTGCCAGCAGCTCTCCCTTCCAACAGGGGGCGAACACTGAAGCTTTCTTT. Protein sequence: CASSSPFQQGANTEAFF. The chain is built from TRBV7-9 and TRBJ1-1; 9 nucleotides align to TRBD1. Germline V gives CDR1 SEHNR, CDR2 FQNEAQ (reference sequence). The V and J ends lost 4 bases and 1 base, in that order; junction bases with no gene match: 10. CDR3 size: 17 residues.

This clone was detected a few times. V and J are TRBV27 and TRBJ2-7; 10 bases agree with TRBD1. Germline lookup yields CDR1 MNHEY and CDR2 SMNVEV (reference sequence). The CDR3 is 14 residues long. V gave up 5 bases and J gave up 3 bases; unmatched junction bases: 4. CDR3 loop: CASSPRTGGYEQYF. In DNA form, the CDR3 reads TGTGCCAGCAGTCCTCGGACAGGGGGCTACGAGCAGTACTTC.

The chain combines TRBV18 with TRBJ2-2, with 9 bases aligning to TRBD1. This CDR3 contains 16 residues. The V gene's germline CDR1 is KGHSH and CDR2 LQKENI. J gave up 3 bases and V 5 bases, and 7 bases lay outside the gene matches. DNA for the CDR3: TGTGCCAGCTCAGAGTACCGGGACAGGGACACCGGGGAGCTGTTTTTT. Amino acids: CASSEYRDRDTGELFF.

The chain couples TRBV9 to TRBJ1-3; D is possibly TRBD1 (5 bases). The germline gives CDR1 SGDLS, CDR2 YYNGEE. The CDR3 has 12 amino acids. With 7 bases removed from V and 2 bases from J, the gap between germline ends came to 7 bases. The CDR3: CASQGPGNTIYF. CDR3 bases: TGTGCCAGCCAGGGCCCTGGAAACACCATATATTTT.

This clone was counted between two and nine times. V and J are TRBV5-1 and TRBJ2-5; 7 bases match TRBD1. Germline trimming cut 4 bases from V and 1 base from J; bases unmatched to any gene: 4. Germline lookup yields CDR1 SGHRS and CDR2 YFSETQ. This CDR3 has 14 amino acids. The CDR3 DNA is TGCGCCAGCAGCCGGGACAGATCCCAAGAGACCCAGTACTTC. It yields the protein CASSRDRSQETQYF.

The chain links TRBV6-6 to TRBJ2-2, with D maybe TRBD2 (5 bases). CDR1 and CDR2 from the germline V gene are MNHNY and SVGAGI (reference sequence). Trimming left V 7 bases short and J 2 bases short, with 8 bases between. The CDR3 spans 13 residues. CDR3 sequence reads: CASKRENTGELFF. CDR3 sequence (DNA): TGTGCCAGCAAGAGGGAAAACACCGGGGAGCTGTTTTTT.

The rearrangement uses TRBV29-1 and TRBJ2-5; TRBD2 matches at 7 bases. The CDR3 loop spans 13 amino acids. Germline V CDR1 and CDR2: SQVTM, ANQGSEA. The V gene end was trimmed by 7 bases and the J gene end by 2 bases; junction bases not matched to a gene: 7. The CDR3 sequence is CSAERGSQETQYF. Written as DNA, the CDR3 is TGCAGCGCGGAGCGGGGAAGTCAAGAGACCCAGTACTTC. The full variable domain, completed using reference TRBV29-1 and TRBJ2-5, is SAVISQKPSRDICQRGTSLTIQCQVDSQVTMMFWYRQQPGQSLTLIATANQGSEATYESGFVIDKFPISRPNLTFSTLTVSNMSPEDSSIYLCSAERGSQETQYFGPGTRLLVL.

The chain employs TRBV25-1 and TRBJ2-7; TRBD1 aligns across 9 bases. The V gene end was trimmed by 6 bases and the J gene end by 5 bases; junction bases not matched to a gene: 11. This CDR3 has 15 amino acids. Germline V gives CDR1 MGHDK, CDR2 SYGVNS. The CDR3 DNA reads TGTGCCAGCAGGACAGGGGGGACGAAGCGCGACGAGCAGTACTTC. Protein sequence: CASRTGGTKRDEQYF.